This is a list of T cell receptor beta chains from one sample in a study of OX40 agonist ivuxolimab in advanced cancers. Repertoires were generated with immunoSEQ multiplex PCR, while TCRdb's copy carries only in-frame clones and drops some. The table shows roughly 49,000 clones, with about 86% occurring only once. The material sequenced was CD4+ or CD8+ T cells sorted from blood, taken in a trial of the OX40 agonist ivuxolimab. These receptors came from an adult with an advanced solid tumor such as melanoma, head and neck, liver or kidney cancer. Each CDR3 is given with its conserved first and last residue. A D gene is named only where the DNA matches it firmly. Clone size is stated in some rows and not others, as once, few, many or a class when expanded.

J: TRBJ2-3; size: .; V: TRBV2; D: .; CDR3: CASRGSIASTDTQYF; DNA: TGTGCCAGCAGGGGGAGTATCGCTAGCACAGATACGCAGTATTTT
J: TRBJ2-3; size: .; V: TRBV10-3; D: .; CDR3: CAINGQGGLSTDTQYF; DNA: TGTGCCATAAACGGGCAGGGGGGCCTTTCTACAGATACGCAGTATTTT
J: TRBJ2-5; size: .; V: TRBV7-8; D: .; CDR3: CASSLGAGQETQYF; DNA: TGTGCCAGCAGCTTAGGGGCCGGACAAGAGACCCAGTACTTC
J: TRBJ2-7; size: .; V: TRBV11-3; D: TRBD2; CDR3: CASSQSGGPYEQYF; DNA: TGTGCCAGCAGCCAGAGCGGGGGGCCTTACGAGCAGTACTTC
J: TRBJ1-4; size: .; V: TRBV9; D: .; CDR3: CASSVEGRATEKLFF; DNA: TGTGCCAGCAGCGTAGAGGGCAGGGCGACGGAAAAACTGTTTTTT
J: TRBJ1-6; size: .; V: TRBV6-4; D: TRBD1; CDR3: CASLYSHRGSYNSPLHF; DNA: TGTGCCAGCCTCTATTCCCACAGGGGCTCCTATAATTCACCCCTCCACTTT
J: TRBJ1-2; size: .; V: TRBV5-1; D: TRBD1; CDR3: CASSPGTGGGYTF; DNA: TGCGCCAGCAGCCCTGGGACAGGGGGTGGCTACACCTTC
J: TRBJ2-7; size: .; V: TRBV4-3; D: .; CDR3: CASSQGPGYEQYF; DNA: TGCGCCAGCAGCCAAGGCCCAGGCTACGAGCAGTACTTC
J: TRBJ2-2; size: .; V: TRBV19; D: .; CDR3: CASTTGNTGELFF; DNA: TGTGCCAGCACAACAGGGAACACCGGGGAGCTGTTTTTT
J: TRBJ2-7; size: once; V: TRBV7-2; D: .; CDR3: CASSTGSYEQYF; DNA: TGTGCCAGCAGCACGGGGAGCTACGAGCAGTACTTC
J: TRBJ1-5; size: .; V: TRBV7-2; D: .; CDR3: CAIGKGGGNQPQHF; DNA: TGTGCCATCGGAAAAGGGGGAGGCAATCAGCCCCAGCATTTT
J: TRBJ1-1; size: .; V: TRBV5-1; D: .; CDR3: CASSLQHTVNTEAFF; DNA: TGCGCCAGCAGCTTGCAACACACAGTGAACACTGAAGCTTTCTTT
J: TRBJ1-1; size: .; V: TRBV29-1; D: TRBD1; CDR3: CSVGQTEAFF; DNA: TGCAGCGTGGGACAGACTGAAGCTTTCTTT
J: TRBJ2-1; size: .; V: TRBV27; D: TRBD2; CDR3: CASSRLGLASSYNEQFF; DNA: TGTGCCAGCAGCCGATTGGGACTAGCGAGCTCCTACAATGAGCAGTTCTTC
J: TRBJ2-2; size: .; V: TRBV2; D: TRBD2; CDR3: CASKITVSGGGFGELFF; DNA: TGTGCCAGCAAAATAACTGTAAGCGGGGGAGGATTCGGGGAGCTGTTTTTT
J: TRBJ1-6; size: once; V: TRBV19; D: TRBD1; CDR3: CASSAQDRGNSPLHF; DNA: TGTGCCAGTAGTGCTCAAGACAGGGGTAATTCACCCCTCCACTTT
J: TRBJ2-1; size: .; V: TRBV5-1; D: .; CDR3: CASSTGTNEQFF; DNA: TGCGCCAGCAGCACAGGGACAAATGAGCAGTTCTTC
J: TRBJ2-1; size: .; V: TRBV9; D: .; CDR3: CASSDGDGEGDEQFF; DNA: TGTGCCAGCAGCGACGGGGACGGGGAAGGGGATGAGCAGTTCTTC
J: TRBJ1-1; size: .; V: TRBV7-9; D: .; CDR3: CASSLDWGNTEAFF; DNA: TGTGCCAGCAGCTTGGACTGGGGGAATACTGAAGCTTTCTTT
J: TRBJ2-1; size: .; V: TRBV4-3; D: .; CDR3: CASSQDLYNEQFF; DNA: TGCGCCAGCAGCCAAGACCTCTACAATGAGCAGTTCTTC
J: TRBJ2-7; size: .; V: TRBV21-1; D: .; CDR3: CASSTNRGTTYEQYF; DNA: TGTGCCAGCAGCACTAACAGGGGGACGACCTACGAGCAGTACTTC
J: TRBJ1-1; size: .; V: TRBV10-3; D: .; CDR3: CAISELSAETEAFF; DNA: TGTGCCATCAGTGAGTTATCTGCCGAGACAGAAGCTTTCTTT
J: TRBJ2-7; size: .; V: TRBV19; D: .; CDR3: CASSSLAYEQYF; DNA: TGTGCCAGTAGTTCGCTGGCCTACGAGCAGTACTTC
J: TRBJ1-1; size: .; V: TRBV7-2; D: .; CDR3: CASSPQGPFTEAFF; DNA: TGTGCCAGCAGCCCTCAGGGACCGTTCACTGAAGCTTTCTTT
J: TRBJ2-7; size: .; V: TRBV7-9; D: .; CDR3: CASSLEGHSLEQYF; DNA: TGTGCCAGCAGCTTAGAGGGCCACTCCCTCGAGCAGTACTTC
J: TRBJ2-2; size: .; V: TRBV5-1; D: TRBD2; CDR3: CASTPAGGSTGELFF; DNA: TGCGCCAGCACCCCCGCGGGGGGGAGTACCGGGGAGCTGTTTTTT
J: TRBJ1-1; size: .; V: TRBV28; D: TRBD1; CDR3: CASSLDRVVTEAFF; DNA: TGTGCCAGCAGCCTTGACAGGGTAGTCACTGAAGCTTTCTTT
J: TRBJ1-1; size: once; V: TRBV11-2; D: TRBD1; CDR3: CASSFGDRGYWAFF; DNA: TGTGCCAGCAGCTTCGGGGACAGGGGTTATTGGGCTTTCTTT
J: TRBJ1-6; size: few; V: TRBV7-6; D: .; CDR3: CASSLVSRDSPLHF; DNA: TGTGCCAGCAGCTTAGTTTCGCGGGACTCACCCCTCCACTTT